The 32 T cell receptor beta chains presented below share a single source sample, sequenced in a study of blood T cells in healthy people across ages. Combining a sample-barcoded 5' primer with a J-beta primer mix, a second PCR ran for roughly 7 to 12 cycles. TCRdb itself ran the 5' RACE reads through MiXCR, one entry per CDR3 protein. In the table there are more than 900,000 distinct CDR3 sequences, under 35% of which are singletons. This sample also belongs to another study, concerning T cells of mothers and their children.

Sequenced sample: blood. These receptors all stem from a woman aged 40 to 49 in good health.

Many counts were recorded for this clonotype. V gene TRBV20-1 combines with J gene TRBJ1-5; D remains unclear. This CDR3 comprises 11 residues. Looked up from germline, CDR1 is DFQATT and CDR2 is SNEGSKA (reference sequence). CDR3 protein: CSVGSNQPQHF. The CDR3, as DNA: TGCAGCGTTGGGAGCAATCAGCCCCAGCATTTT.

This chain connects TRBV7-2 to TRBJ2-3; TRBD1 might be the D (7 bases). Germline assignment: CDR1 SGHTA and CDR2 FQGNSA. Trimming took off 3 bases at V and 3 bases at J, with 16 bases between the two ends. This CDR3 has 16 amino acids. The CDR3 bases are TGTGCCAGCAGCTTCAACAGGGGCGGGGAGACAGATACGCAGTATTTT. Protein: CASSFNRGGETDTQYF.

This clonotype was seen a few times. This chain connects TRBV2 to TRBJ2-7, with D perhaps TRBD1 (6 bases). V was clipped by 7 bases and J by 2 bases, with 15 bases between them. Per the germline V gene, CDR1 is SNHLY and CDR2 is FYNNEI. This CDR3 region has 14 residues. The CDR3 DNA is TGTGCCAGCACCTTGACCAGGGGACCCTACGAGCAGTACTTC. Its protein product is CASTLTRGPYEQYF.

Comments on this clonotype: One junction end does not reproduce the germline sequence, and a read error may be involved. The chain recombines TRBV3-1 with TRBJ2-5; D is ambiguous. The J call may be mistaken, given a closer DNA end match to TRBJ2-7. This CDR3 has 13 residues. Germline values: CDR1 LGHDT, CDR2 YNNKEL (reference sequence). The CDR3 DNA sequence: TGTGTCAGCAGCCACGAGACACCGTACGAGCAGTACTTC. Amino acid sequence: CVSSHETPYEQYF.

CDR3 region: CASSPQGALNTEAFF. The CDR3 DNA reads TGTGCCAGCTCACCACAGGGGGCCCTGAACACTGAAGCTTTCTTT. The genes are TRBV18 and TRBJ1-1, with TRBD1 identical over 7 bases. The V gene end was trimmed by 1 base and the J gene end by 0 bases; junction bases not matched to a gene: 2. The CDR3 has 15 residues. Per the germline V gene, CDR1 is KGHSH and CDR2 is LQKENI.

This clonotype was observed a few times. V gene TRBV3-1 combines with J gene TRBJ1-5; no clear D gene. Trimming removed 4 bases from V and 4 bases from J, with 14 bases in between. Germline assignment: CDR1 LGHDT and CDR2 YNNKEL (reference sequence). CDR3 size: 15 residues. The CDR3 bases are TGTGCCAGCAGCCGAACCCCGCAGGAGAATCAGCCCCAGCATTTT. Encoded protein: CASSRTPQENQPQHF.

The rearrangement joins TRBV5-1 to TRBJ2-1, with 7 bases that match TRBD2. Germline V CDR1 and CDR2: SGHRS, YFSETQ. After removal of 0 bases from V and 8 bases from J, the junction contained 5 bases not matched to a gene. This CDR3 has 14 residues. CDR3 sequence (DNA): TGCGCCAGCAGCTTGGCACGGGGGGACGATGAGCAGTTCTTC. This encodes CASSLARGDDEQFF.

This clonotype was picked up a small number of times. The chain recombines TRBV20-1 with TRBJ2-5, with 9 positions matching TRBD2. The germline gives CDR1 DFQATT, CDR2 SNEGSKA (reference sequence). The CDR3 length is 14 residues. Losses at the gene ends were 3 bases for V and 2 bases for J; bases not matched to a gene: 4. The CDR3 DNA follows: TGCAGTGCTAGGCTAGCGGGGTGGCAAGAGACCCAGTACTTC. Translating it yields CSARLAGWQETQYF.

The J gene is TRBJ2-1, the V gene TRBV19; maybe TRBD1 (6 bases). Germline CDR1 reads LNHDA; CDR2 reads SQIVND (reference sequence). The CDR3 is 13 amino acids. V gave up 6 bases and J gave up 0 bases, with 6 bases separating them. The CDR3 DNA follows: TGTGCCAGTAGGACAGGCTCCTACAATGAGCAGTTCTTC. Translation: CASRTGSYNEQFF.

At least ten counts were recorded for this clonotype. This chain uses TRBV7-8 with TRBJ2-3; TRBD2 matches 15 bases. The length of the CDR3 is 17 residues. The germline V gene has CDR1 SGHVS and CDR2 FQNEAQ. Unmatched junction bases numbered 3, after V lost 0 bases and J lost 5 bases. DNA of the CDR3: TGTGCCAGCAGCTTAGCGGGGGGACTAGCGGGGGGAGATACGCAGTATTTT. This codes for CASSLAGGLAGGDTQYF.

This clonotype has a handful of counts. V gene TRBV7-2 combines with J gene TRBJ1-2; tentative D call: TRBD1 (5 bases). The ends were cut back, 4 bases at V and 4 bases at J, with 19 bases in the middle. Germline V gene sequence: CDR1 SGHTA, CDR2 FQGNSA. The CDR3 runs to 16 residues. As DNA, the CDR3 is TGTGCCAGCAGCTCCCGTAAATCGGGGGAGAGCTATGGCTACACCTTC. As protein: CASSSRKSGESYGYTF.

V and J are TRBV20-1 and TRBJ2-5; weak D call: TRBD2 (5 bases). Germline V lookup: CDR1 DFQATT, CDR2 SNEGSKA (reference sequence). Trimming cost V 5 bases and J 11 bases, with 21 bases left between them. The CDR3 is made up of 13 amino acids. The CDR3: CSARPAGWNEQYF. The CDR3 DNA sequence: TGCAGTGCTCGACCTGCGGGTTGGAATGAGCAGTACTTC.

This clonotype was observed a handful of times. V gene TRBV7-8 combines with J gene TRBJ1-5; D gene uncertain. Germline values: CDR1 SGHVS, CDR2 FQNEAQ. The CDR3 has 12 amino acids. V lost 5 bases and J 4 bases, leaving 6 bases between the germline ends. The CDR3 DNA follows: TGTGCCAGCAGCATAAATAATCAGCCCCAGCATTTT. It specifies CASSINNQPQHF.

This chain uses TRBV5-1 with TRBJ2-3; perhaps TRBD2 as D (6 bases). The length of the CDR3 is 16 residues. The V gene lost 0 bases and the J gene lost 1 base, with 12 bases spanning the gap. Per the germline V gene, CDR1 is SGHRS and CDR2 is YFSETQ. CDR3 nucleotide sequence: TGCGCCAGCAGCTTGGGACTAGTAGGGGGCACAGATACGCAGTATTTT. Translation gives CASSLGLVGGTDTQYF.

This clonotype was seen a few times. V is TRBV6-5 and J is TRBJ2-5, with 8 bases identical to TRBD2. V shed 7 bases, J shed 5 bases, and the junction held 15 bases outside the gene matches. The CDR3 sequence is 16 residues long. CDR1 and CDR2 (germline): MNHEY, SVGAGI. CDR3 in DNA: TGTGCCAGCACCTTTACCCGTGCGGGGGGCAGGGAGACCCAGTACTTC. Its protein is CASTFTRAGGRETQYF.

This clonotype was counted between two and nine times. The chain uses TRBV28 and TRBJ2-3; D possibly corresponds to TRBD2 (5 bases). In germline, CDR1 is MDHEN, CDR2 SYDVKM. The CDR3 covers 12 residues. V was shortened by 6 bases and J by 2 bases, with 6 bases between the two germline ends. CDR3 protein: CASRDFTDTQYF. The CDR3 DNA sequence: TGTGCCAGCAGGGACTTCACAGATACGCAGTATTTT. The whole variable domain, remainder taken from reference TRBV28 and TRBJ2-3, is DVKVTQSSRYLVKRTGEKVFLECVQDMDHENMFWYRQDPGLGLRLIYFSYDVKMKEKGDIPEGYSVSREKKERFSLILESASTNQTSMYLCASRDFTDTQYFGPGTRLTVL.

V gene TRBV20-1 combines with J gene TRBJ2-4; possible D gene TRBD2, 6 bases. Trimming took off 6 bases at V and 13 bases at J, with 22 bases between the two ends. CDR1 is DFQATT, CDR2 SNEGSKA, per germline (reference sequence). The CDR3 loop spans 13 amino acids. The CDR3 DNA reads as TGCAGTGCGGGACTCTTGGGGAACAATGAGCAGTACTTC. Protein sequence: CSAGLLGNNEQYF.

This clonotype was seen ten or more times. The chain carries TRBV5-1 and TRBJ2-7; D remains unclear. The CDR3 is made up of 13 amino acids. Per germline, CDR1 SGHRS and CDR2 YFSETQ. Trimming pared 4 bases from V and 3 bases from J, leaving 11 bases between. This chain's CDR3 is CASSKRVDYEQYF. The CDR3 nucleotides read TGCGCCAGCAGCAAGAGAGTGGACTACGAGCAGTACTTC.

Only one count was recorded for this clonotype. The CDR3 region is CASSPTGWGDTEAFF. The CDR3 DNA sequence: TGCGCCAGCAGCCCCACGGGGTGGGGGGACACTGAAGCTTTCTTT. The gene calls are TRBV5-1 and TRBJ1-1; maybe TRBD1 (5 bases). CDR1 and CDR2 (germline): SGHRS, YFSETQ. The V gene lost 4 bases and the J gene lost 3 bases, with 16 bases spanning the gap. The CDR3 totals 15 residues.

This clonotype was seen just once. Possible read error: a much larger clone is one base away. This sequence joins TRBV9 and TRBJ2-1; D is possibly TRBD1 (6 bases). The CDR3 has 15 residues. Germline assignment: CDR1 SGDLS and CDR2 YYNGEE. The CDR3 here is CASSVTGNSYNKQFF. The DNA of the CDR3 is TGTGCCAGCAGCGTTACAGGGAACTCCTACAATAAGCAGTTCTTC. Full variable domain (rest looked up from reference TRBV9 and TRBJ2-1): DSGVTQTPKHLITATGQRVTLRCSPRSGDLSVYWYQQSLDQGLQFLIQYYNGEERAKGNILERFSAQQFPDLHSELNLSSLELGDSALYFCASSVTGNSYNKQFFGPGTRLTVL.

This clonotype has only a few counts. The CDR3 loop reads CASSESGVYSPLHF. The CDR3 DNA follows: TGTGCCAGCAGTGAATCGGGGGTGTATTCACCCCTCCACTTT. The V and J genes are TRBV2 and TRBJ1-6, with a possible D match to TRBD1 (5 bases). There are 14 residues in the CDR3. The V end lost 2 bases, the J end lost 8 bases, and 10 bases lay between the germline ends. Per germline, CDR1 SNHLY and CDR2 FYNNEI.

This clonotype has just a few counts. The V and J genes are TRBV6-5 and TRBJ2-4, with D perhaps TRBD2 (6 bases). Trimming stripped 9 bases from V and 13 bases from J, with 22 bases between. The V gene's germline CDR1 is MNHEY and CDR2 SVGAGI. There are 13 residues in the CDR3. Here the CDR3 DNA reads TGTGCCAGTCAGTTAGGGGAGGCTGGCGCCCAGTACTTC. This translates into CASQLGEAGAQYF.

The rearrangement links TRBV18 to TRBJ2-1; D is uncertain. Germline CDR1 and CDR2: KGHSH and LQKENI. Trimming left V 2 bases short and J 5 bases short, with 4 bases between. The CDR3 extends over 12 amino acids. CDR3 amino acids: CASSPGNNEQFF. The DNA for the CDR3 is TGTGCCAGCTCACCAGGAAACAATGAGCAGTTCTTC.

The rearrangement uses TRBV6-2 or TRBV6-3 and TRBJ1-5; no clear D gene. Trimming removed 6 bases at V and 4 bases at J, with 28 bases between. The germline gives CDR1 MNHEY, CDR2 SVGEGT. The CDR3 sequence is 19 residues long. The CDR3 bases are TGTGCCAGCAGGTACGGGGATGGCCGCGTGGCAGATCCTAATCAGCCCCAGCATTTT. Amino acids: CASRYGDGRVADPNQPQHF.

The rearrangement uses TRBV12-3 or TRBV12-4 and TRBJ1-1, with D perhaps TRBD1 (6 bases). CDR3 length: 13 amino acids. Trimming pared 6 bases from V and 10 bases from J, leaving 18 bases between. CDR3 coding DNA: TGTGCCAGCAGCCCCGGACAGAGCAGGGTAGCTTTCTTT. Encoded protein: CASSPGQSRVAFF.

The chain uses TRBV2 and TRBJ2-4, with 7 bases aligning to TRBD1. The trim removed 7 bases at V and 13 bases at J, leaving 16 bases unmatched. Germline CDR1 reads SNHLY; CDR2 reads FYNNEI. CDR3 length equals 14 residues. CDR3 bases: TGTGCCAGCACATCGACAGGGATTAGGTTGGAGCAGTACTTC. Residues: CASTSTGIRLEQYF.

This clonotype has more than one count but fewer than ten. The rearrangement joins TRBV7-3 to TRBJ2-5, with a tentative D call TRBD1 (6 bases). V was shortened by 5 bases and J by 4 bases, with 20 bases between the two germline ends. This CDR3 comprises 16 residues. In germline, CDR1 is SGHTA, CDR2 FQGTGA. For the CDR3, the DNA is TGTGCCAGCAGCCCAGGGGATACAGGGCTAATAGAGACCCAGTACTTC. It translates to CASSPGDTGLIETQYF.

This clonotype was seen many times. In nucleotides, the CDR3 is TGTGCCAGCAGTGAAGTAGGAAGTTCCTACGAGCAGTACTTC. Amino acid sequence: CASSEVGSSYEQYF. The V gene is TRBV6-1, the J gene TRBJ2-7; D is unclear. CDR1 is MNHNS, CDR2 SASEGT, per germline. CDR3 size: 14 residues. The V end was cut by 1 base, the J end by 1 base, with 8 bases between.

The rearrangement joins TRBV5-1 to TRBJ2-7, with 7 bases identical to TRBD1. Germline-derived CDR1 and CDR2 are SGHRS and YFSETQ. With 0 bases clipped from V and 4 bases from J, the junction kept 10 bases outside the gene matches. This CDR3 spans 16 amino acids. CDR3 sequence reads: CASSLAPGTERYEQYF. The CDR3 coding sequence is TGCGCCAGCAGCTTGGCCCCAGGGACAGAACGTTACGAGCAGTACTTC.

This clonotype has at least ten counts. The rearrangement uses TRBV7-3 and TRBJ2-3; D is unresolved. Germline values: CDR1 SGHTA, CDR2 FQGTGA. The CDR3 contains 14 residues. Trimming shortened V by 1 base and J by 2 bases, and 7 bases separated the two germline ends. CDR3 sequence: CASSLSTYTDTQYF. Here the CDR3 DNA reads TGTGCCAGCAGCTTAAGCACCTACACAGATACGCAGTATTTT. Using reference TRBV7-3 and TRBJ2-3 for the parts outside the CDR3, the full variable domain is GAGVSQTPSNKVTEKGKYVELRCDPISGHTALYWYRQSLGQGPEFLIYFQGTGAADDSGLPNDRFFAVRPEGSVSTLKIQRTERGDSAVYLCASSLSTYTDTQYFGPGTRLTVL.

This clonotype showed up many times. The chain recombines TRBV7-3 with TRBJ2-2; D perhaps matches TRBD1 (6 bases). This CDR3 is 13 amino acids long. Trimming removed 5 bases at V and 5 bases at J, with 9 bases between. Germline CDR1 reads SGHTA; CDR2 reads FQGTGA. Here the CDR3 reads CASSLTGTGELFF. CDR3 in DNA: TGTGCCAGCAGCCTGACAGGAACCGGGGAGCTGTTTTTT.

The CDR3 sequence: CSGDSFLNTEAFF. In DNA form, the CDR3 reads TGCAGTGGGGACAGCTTCCTGAACACTGAAGCTTTCTTT. The chain is built from TRBV20-1 and TRBJ1-1, with 7 bases aligning to TRBD1. The CDR3 covers 13 residues. The V segment lost 7 bases and the J segment 0 bases; nucleotides outside the gene matches: 5. Per the germline V gene, CDR1 is DFQATT and CDR2 is SNEGSKA (reference sequence).